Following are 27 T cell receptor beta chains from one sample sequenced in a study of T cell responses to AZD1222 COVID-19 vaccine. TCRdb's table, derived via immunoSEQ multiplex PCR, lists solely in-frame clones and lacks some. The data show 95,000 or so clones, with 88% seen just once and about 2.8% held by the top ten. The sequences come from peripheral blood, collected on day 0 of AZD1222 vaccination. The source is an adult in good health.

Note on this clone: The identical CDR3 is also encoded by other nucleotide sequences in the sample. Here the CDR3 DNA reads TGTGCCAGCAGTTACTCAGGTGGCAATCAGCCCCAGCATTTT. Translation gives CASSYSGGNQPQHF. The rearrangement uses TRBV6-5 and TRBJ1-5; D not resolved. Germline V gene lookup returns CDR1 MNHEY and CDR2 SVGAGI. The CDR3 runs 14 residues. Between the trimmed V and J ends, which lost 0 bases and 2 bases, there was a span of 5 bases.

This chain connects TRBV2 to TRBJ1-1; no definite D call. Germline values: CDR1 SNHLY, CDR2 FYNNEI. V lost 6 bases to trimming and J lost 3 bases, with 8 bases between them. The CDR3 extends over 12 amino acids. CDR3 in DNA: TGTGCCAGCAGCCCAAGGTACACTGAAGCTTTCTTT. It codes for CASSPRYTEAFF.

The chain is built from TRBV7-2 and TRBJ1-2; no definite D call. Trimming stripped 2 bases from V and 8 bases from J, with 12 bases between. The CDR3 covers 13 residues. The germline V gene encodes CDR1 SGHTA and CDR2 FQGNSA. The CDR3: CASSLLGGRGYTF. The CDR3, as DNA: TGTGCCAGCAGCTTACTAGGCGGGAGGGGCTACACCTTC.

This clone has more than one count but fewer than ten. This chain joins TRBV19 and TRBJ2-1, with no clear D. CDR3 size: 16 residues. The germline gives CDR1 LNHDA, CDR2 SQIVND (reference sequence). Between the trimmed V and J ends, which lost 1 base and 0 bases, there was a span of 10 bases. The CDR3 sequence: CASSIVGLSSYNEQFF. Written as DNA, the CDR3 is TGTGCCAGTAGTATAGTGGGTCTAAGCTCCTACAATGAGCAGTTCTTC.

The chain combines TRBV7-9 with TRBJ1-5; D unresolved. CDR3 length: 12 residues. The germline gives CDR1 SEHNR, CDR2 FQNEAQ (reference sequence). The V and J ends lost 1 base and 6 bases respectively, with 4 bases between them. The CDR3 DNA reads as TGTGCCAGCAGCTTAGGTTCTCAGCCCCAGCATTTT. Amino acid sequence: CASSLGSQPQHF.

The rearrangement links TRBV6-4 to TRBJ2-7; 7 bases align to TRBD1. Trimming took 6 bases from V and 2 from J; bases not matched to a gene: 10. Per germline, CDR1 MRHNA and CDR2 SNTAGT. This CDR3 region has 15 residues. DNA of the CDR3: TGTGCCAGCAGACACGCCGGACAGGCGACCTACGAGCAGTACTTC. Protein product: CASRHAGQATYEQYF.

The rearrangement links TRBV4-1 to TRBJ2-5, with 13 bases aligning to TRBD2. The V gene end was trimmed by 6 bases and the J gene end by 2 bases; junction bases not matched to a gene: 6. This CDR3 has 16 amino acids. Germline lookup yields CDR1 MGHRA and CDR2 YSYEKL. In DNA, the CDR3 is TGCGCCAGCAGGACTAGCGGGGGGCTTCGTCAAGAGACCCAGTACTTC. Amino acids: CASRTSGGLRQETQYF.

The chain's CDR3 is CASSPGAYEQYF. The CDR3 bases are TGTGCCAGCTCACCAGGGGCCTACGAGCAGTACTTC. V gene TRBV18 combines with J gene TRBJ2-7; D remains ambiguous. The CDR3 length is 12 residues. Per germline, CDR1 KGHSH and CDR2 LQKENI. V gave up 2 bases and J gave up 2 bases, with 4 bases separating them.

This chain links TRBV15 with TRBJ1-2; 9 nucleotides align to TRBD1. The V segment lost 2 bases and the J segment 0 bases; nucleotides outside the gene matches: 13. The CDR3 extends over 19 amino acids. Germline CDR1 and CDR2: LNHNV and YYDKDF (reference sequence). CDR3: CATSRLLGGQGPPNYGYTF. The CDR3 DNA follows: TGTGCCACCAGCAGACTCTTGGGGGGACAGGGCCCTCCTAACTATGGCTACACCTTC. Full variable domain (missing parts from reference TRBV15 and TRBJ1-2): DAMVIQNPRYQVTQFGKPVTLSCSQTLNHNVMYWYQQKSSQAPKLLFHYYDKDFNNEADTPDNFQSRRPNTSFCFLDIRSPGLGDTAMYLCATSRLLGGQGPPNYGYTFGSGTRLTVV.

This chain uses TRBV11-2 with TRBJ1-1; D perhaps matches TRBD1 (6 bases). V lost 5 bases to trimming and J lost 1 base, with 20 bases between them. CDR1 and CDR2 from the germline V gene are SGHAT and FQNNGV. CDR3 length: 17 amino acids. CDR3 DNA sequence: TGTGCCAGCAGCCCGCCACCGGGGGGCGCGGGGAACACTGAAGCTTTCTTT. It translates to CASSPPPGGAGNTEAFF.

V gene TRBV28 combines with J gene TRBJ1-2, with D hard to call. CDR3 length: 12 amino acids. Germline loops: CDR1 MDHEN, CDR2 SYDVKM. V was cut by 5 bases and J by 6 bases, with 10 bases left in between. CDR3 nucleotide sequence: TGTGCCAGCAGTATTCGACTGAATGGCTACACCTTC. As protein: CASSIRLNGYTF.

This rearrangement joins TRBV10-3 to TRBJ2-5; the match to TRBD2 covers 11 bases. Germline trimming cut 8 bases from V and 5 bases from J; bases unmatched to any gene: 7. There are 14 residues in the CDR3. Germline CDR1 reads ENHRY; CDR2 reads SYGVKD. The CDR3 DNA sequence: TGTGCCATCGGACCGGCTAGCGGGAGGGAGACCCAGTACTTC. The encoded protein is CAIGPASGRETQYF.

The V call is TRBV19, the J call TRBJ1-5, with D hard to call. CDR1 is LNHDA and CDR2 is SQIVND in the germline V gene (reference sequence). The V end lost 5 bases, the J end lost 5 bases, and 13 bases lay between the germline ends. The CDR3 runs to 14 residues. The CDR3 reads CASSPLTLYQPQHF. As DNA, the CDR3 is TGTGCCAGTAGTCCATTGACACTTTATCAGCCCCAGCATTTT. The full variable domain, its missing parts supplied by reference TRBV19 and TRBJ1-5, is DGGITQSPKYLFRKEGQNVTLSCEQNLNHDAMYWYRQDPGQGLRLIYYSQIVNDFQKGDIAEGYSVSREKKESFPLTVTSAQKNPTAFYLCASSPLTLYQPQHFGDGTRLSIL.

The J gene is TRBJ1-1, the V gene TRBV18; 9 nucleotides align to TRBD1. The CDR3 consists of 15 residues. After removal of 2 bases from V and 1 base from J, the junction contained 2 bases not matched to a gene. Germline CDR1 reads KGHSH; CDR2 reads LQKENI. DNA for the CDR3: TGTGCCAGCTCACCATTGGACAGGGGGAACACTGAAGCTTTCTTT. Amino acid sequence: CASSPLDRGNTEAFF.

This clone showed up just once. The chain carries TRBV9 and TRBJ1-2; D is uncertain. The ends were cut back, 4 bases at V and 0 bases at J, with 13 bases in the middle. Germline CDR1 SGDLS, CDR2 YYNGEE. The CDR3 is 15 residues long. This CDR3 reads CASSPRLDPNYGYTF. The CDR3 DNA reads TGTGCCAGCAGCCCCAGGCTCGACCCTAACTATGGCTACACCTTC.

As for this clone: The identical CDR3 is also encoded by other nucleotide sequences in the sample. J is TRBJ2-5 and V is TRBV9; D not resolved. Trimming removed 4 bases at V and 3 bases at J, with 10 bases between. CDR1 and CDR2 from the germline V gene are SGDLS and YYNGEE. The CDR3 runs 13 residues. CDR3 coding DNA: TGTGCCAGCAGCCTAACAAGGGAAGAGACCCAGTACTTC. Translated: CASSLTREETQYF. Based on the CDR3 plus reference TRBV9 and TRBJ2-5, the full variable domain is DSGVTQTPKHLITATGQRVTLRCSPRSGDLSVYWYQQSLDQGLQFLIQYYNGEERAKGNILERFSAQQFPDLHSELNLSSLELGDSALYFCASSLTREETQYFGPGTRLLVL.

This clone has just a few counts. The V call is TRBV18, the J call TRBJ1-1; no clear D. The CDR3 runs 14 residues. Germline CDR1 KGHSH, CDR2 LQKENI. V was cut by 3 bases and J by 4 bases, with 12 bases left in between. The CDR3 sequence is CASSPPGRVTEAFF. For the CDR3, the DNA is TGTGCCAGCTCACCCCCCGGACGTGTCACTGAAGCTTTCTTT.

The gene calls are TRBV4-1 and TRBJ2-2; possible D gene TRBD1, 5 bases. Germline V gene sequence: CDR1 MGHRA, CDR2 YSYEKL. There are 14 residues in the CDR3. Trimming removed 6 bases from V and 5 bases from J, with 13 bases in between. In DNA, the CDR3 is TGCGCCAGCAGACCCGATTCAGGGACCGGGGAGCTGTTTTTT. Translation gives CASRPDSGTGELFF.

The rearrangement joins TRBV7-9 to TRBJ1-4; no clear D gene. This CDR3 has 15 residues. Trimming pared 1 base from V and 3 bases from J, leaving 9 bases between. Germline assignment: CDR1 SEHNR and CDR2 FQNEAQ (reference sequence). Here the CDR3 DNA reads TGTGCCAGCAGCTTAGGGGGTCCGGCTAATGAAAAACTGTTTTTT. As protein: CASSLGGPANEKLFF.

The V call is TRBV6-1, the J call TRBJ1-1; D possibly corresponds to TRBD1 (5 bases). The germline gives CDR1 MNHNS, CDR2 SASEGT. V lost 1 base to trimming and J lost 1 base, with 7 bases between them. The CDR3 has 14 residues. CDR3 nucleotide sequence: TGTGCCAGCAGTGAAGTAGACAGGAACACTGAAGCTTTCTTT. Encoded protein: CASSEVDRNTEAFF.

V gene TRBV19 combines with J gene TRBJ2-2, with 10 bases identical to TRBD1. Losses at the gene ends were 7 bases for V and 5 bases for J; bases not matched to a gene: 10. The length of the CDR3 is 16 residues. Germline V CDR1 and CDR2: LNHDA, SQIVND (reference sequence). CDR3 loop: CASKRTGGGGTGELFF. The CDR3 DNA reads TGTGCCAGTAAAAGGACAGGGGGTGGAGGTACCGGGGAGCTGTTTTTT.

CDR3 protein: CASSILLGSPLHF. The CDR3 DNA reads TGTGCCAGTAGTATACTACTGGGCTCACCCCTCCACTTT. This chain connects TRBV19 to TRBJ1-6; D not certain. V was clipped by 2 bases and J by 10 bases, with 9 bases between them. Germline-derived CDR1 and CDR2 are LNHDA and SQIVND (reference sequence). The CDR3 covers 13 residues. Looking up the rest from reference TRBV19 and TRBJ1-6 gives the full variable domain: DGGITQSPKYLFRKEGQNVTLSCEQNLNHDAMYWYRQDPGQGLRLIYYSQIVNDFQKGDIAEGYSVSREKKESFPLTVTSAQKNPTAFYLCASSILLGSPLHFGNGTRLTVT.

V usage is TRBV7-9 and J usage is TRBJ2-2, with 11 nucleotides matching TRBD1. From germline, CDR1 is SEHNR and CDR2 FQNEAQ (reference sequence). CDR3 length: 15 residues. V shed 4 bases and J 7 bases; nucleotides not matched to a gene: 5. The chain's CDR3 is CASSSGQGAVGELFF. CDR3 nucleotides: TGTGCCAGCAGCTCCGGACAGGGGGCGGTCGGGGAGCTGTTTTTT.

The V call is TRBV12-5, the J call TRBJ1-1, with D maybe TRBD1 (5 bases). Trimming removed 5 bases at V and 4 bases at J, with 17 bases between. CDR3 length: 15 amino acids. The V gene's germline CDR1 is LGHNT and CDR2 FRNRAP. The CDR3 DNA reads TGTGCTAGTGGTCCTCAACGGGGGGTGGCCACTGAAGCTTTCTTT. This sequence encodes CASGPQRGVATEAFF.

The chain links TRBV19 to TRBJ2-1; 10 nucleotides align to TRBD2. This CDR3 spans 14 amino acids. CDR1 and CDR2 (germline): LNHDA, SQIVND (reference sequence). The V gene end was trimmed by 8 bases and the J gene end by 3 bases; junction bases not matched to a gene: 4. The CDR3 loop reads CASGLADYYNEQFF. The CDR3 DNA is TGTGCCAGTGGACTAGCGGATTACTACAATGAGCAGTTCTTC.

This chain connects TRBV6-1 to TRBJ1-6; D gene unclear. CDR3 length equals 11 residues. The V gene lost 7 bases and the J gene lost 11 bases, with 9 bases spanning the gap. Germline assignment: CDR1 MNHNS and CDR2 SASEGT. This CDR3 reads CASTSSAPLHF. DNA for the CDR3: TGTGCCAGCACGTCGTCCGCACCCCTCCACTTT.

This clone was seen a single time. The CDR3 nucleotides are TGTGCCAGCAGCTCGACGGACAGGGGGCGACATGGCTACACCTTC. Amino acids: CASSSTDRGRHGYTF. The chain employs TRBV5-4 and TRBJ1-2, with TRBD1 matching over 11 bases. The CDR3 has 15 amino acids. The germline gives CDR1 SGHNT, CDR2 YYREEE (reference sequence). Trimming took 3 bases from V and 6 from J; bases not matched to a gene: 7. Full variable domain (missing parts from reference TRBV5-4 and TRBJ1-2): ETGVTQSPTHLIKTRGQQVTLRCSSQSGHNTVSWYQQALGQGPQFIFQYYREEENGRGNFPPRFSGLQFPNYSSELNVNALELDDSALYLCASSSTDRGRHGYTFGSGTRLTVV.